These 28 T cell receptor beta chains originate from one sample sequenced in a study of shared clonotypes between healthy human individuals. Sequencing used immunoSEQ multiplex PCR; TCRdb keeps in-frame clones, though not all of them. This table holds over 400,000 clones, around 96% found once. Sequenced sample: naive CD4+ T cells sorted from blood. Sample subset: CD45RA+ positively selected. The receptors come from a woman in her 30s in good health.

This clone was seen just once. The CDR3 loop reads CASSSYAGDRFYGYTF. Here the CDR3 DNA reads TGTGCCAGCAGTTCCTATGCTGGAGACAGATTCTATGGCTACACCTTC. V usage is TRBV6-5 and J usage is TRBJ1-2; possible D gene TRBD1, 5 bases. The CDR3 spans 16 residues. V gave up 4 bases and J gave up 4 bases, with 19 bases separating them. Per germline, CDR1 MNHEY and CDR2 SVGAGI.

Written as DNA, the CDR3 is TGTGCCAGCAGCTTATTTCGAGTCCATGAGCAGTTCTTC. Its translation is CASSLFRVHEQFF. This chain uses TRBV11-2 with TRBJ2-1; D is uncertain. Germline CDR1 and CDR2: SGHAT and FQNNGV. There are 13 residues in the CDR3. V was shortened by 2 bases and J by 8 bases, with 10 bases between the two germline ends.

The chain has TRBV11-2 and TRBJ1-4, with a possible D match to TRBD1 (6 bases). Trimming cost V 4 bases and J 7 bases, with 25 bases left between them. This CDR3 has 18 amino acids. Germline V gene data show CDR1 as SGHAT and CDR2 as FQNNGV. The CDR3 bases are TGTGCCAGCAGCTCTTCAGACAGGTCCTCGGCTAGGACTGAAAAACTGTTTTTT. Translated, it gives CASSSSDRSSARTEKLFF.

This chain joins TRBV7-3 and TRBJ1-2; no definite D call. Germline V gives CDR1 SGHTA, CDR2 FQGTGA. V was cut by 5 bases and J by 9 bases, with 19 bases left in between. The CDR3 extends over 14 amino acids. CDR3: CASSNPQEPLRYTF. In DNA form, the CDR3 reads TGTGCCAGCAGCAACCCGCAGGAACCCCTCCGCTACACCTTC.

A note on this clone: The same CDR3 also results from other DNA sequences found in this sample. The rearrangement links TRBV5-1 to TRBJ1-1; D ambiguous. This CDR3 is built from 14 residues. CDR1 is SGHRS and CDR2 is YFSETQ in the germline V gene. The germline V and J ends were trimmed by 0 bases and 0 bases, with 6 bases remaining between them. This CDR3 reads CASSLAGMNTEAFF. DNA for the CDR3: TGCGCCAGCAGCTTGGCTGGGATGAACACTGAAGCTTTCTTT.

The chain has TRBV5-1 and TRBJ1-1; D may be TRBD1 (6 bases). The ends were cut back, 7 bases at V and 0 bases at J, with 13 bases in the middle. Germline CDR1 is SGHRS and CDR2 is YFSETQ. The CDR3 totals 14 residues. The CDR3 reads CASSTRGVNTEAFF. CDR3 sequence (DNA): TGCGCCAGCTCCACCAGGGGAGTGAACACTGAAGCTTTCTTT.

This clone was observed once. The gene calls are TRBV7-3 and TRBJ1-4; the match to TRBD1 covers 8 bases. V trimming: 5 bases; J trimming: 1 base; junction bases outside the gene matches: 6. The CDR3 is 16 amino acids. Germline lookup yields CDR1 SGHTA and CDR2 FQGTGA. The CDR3 loop is CASSKTGQGTNEKLFF. The CDR3 DNA sequence: TGTGCCAGCAGCAAAACCGGACAGGGAACTAATGAAAAACTGTTTTTT. Looking up the rest from reference TRBV7-3 and TRBJ1-4 gives the full variable domain: GAGVSQTPSNKVTEKGKYVELRCDPISGHTALYWYRQSLGQGPEFLIYFQGTGAADDSGLPNDRFFAVRPEGSVSTLKIQRTERGDSAVYLCASSKTGQGTNEKLFFGSGTQLSVL.

The CDR3 DNA reads as TGTGCCAGCTCGCTGGCGGACAGGGGGAACACTGAAGCTTTCTTT. Protein: CASSLADRGNTEAFF. The chain combines TRBV18 with TRBJ1-1; 9 nucleotides agree with TRBD1. CDR1 is KGHSH and CDR2 is LQKENI in the germline V gene. Losses at the gene ends were 6 bases for V and 1 base for J; bases not matched to a gene: 6. CDR3 length: 15 amino acids.

The V gene is TRBV7-8, the J gene TRBJ2-2, with TRBD2 matching over 10 bases. CDR3 size: 17 residues. Germline-derived CDR1 and CDR2 are SGHVS and FQNEAQ. Germline trimming cut 4 bases from V and 6 bases from J; bases unmatched to any gene: 11. Written as DNA, the CDR3 is TGTGCCAGCAGCTCCTCGGTGGTAGCGGGAGGCTCCGGGGAGCTGTTTTTT. Protein sequence: CASSSSVVAGGSGELFF.

This chain uses TRBV28 with TRBJ1-2; TRBD1 might be the D (5 bases). The germline V gene encodes CDR1 MDHEN and CDR2 SYDVKM. The CDR3 contains 14 residues. The V and J ends lost 3 bases and 7 bases respectively, with 15 bases between them. The CDR3 here is CASSLTGRVAGYTF. CDR3 nucleotide sequence: TGTGCCAGCAGTTTGACGGGCAGGGTCGCTGGCTACACCTTC.

The V call is TRBV28, the J call TRBJ1-2; D gene ambiguous. This CDR3 is 12 amino acids long. V lost 8 bases and J 1 base, leaving 8 bases between the germline ends. The germline V gene encodes CDR1 MDHEN and CDR2 SYDVKM. CDR3 bases: TGTGCCAGCCAGTCAATTAACTATGGCTACACCTTC. Protein sequence: CASQSINYGYTF.

This clone was counted a few times. The chain links TRBV30 to TRBJ1-2; the match to TRBD1 covers 7 bases. The CDR3 totals 12 residues. CDR1 and CDR2 from the germline V gene are GTSNPN and SVGIG (reference sequence). With V trimmed by 3 bases and J by 6 bases, 4 bases remained unmatched. In DNA form, the CDR3 reads TGTGCCTGGAGCGCCGGGACAGATGGCTACACCTTC. Translating gives CAWSAGTDGYTF.

The rearrangement links TRBV18 to TRBJ2-7; TRBD2 matches 9 bases. Germline trimming cut 2 bases from V and 3 bases from J; bases unmatched to any gene: 5. The germline V gene has CDR1 KGHSH and CDR2 LQKENI. This CDR3 region has 15 residues. The CDR3 DNA follows: TGTGCCAGCTCACCAACAGTAGCGGGAGTCTACGAGCAGTACTTC. Protein sequence: CASSPTVAGVYEQYF.

The chain has TRBV6-6 and TRBJ2-3; D may be TRBD2 (5 bases). This CDR3 is 14 amino acids long. Trimming cost V 2 bases and J 0 bases, with 6 bases left between them. The germline V gene encodes CDR1 MNHNY and CDR2 SVGAGI (reference sequence). In nucleotides, the CDR3 is TGTGCCAGCAGTTACGCGGGTAGCACAGATACGCAGTATTTT. Its translation: CASSYAGSTDTQYF.

V and J are TRBV6-1 and TRBJ2-7; TRBD2 matches at 13 bases. Germline-derived CDR1 and CDR2 are MNHNS and SASEGT. J was trimmed by 0 bases and V by 8 bases; bases with no gene match: 1. The CDR3 spans 14 residues. CDR3 protein: CASRTSGSSYEQYF. Here the CDR3 DNA reads TGTGCCAGCCGGACTAGCGGGAGCTCCTACGAGCAGTACTTC.

This sequence joins TRBV6-5 and TRBJ2-7; D tentatively reads TRBD1 or TRBD2 (6 bases each). V was trimmed by 2 bases and J by 2 bases, leaving 16 bases between them. The CDR3 is 16 residues long. Germline-derived CDR1 and CDR2 are MNHEY and SVGAGI. This CDR3 is CASSYHTGTSPYEQYF. The CDR3 region has the DNA TGTGCCAGCAGTTACCACACAGGGACTTCGCCCTACGAGCAGTACTTC.

The chain couples TRBV6-6 to TRBJ1-1, with D unresolved. Trimming pared 5 bases from V and 5 bases from J, leaving 9 bases between. This CDR3 contains 12 residues. Germline V CDR1 and CDR2: MNHNY, SVGAGI (reference sequence). The CDR3 here is CASSLRDTEAFF. CDR3 sequence (DNA): TGTGCCAGCAGTCTGAGGGATACTGAAGCTTTCTTT.

The chain employs TRBV27 and TRBJ1-5, with TRBD1 matching 8 bases. Per germline, CDR1 MNHEY and CDR2 SMNVEV (reference sequence). The junction had 6 bases not matched to a gene; V was cut back by 6 bases and J by 2 bases. The CDR3 totals 15 residues. CDR3 loop: CASRDRGMGNQPQHF. Written as DNA, the CDR3 is TGTGCCAGCAGAGACAGGGGAATGGGCAATCAGCCCCAGCATTTT.

The genes are TRBV9 and TRBJ2-3, with 8 bases matching TRBD1. Germline trimming cut 0 bases from V and 2 bases from J; bases unmatched to any gene: 11. Germline CDR1 and CDR2: SGDLS and YYNGEE. The CDR3 runs 18 residues. The CDR3 bases are TGTGCCAGCAGCGTAGATGGGTTAGGACAGGGCAACACAGATACGCAGTATTTT. It translates to CASSVDGLGQGNTDTQYF.

This clone was recorded only once. The genes are TRBV15 and TRBJ1-3; a possible D gene is TRBD1 (5 bases). The V gene's germline CDR1 is LNHNV and CDR2 YYDKDF (reference sequence). The CDR3 sequence is 14 residues long. Trimming removed 6 bases from V and 0 bases from J, with 9 bases in between. CDR3 sequence reads: CATRQEDSGNTIYF. CDR3 DNA sequence: TGTGCCACCAGACAGGAAGACTCTGGAAACACCATATATTTT.

The V and J genes are TRBV5-1 and TRBJ2-5; the match to TRBD1 covers 9 bases. After removal of 3 bases from V and 0 bases from J, the junction contained 3 bases not matched to a gene. There are 15 residues in the CDR3. From germline, CDR1 is SGHRS and CDR2 YFSETQ. This CDR3 reads CASSYGTGHQETQYF. The CDR3 DNA sequence: TGCGCCAGCAGCTACGGGACAGGGCACCAAGAGACCCAGTACTTC.

V gene TRBV28 combines with J gene TRBJ2-6; D not certain. Germline CDR1 MDHEN, CDR2 SYDVKM. V was cut by 10 bases and J by 4 bases, with 11 bases left in between. The length of the CDR3 is 13 residues. CDR3 residues: CATENDGANVLTF. DNA for the CDR3: TGTGCCACCGAGAATGACGGGGCCAACGTCCTGACTTTC. Full variable domain (remainder filled in from reference TRBV28 and TRBJ2-6): DVKVTQSSRYLVKRTGEKVFLECVQDMDHENMFWYRQDPGLGLRLIYFSYDVKMKEKGDIPEGYSVSREKKERFSLILESASTNQTSMYLCATENDGANVLTFGAGSRLTVL.

The rearrangement joins TRBV5-4 to TRBJ2-3; 8 bases map to TRBD1. The CDR3 totals 13 residues. Germline CDR1 SGHNT, CDR2 YYREEE (reference sequence). Germline trimming cut 2 bases from V and 7 bases from J; bases unmatched to any gene: 3. CDR3 amino acids: CASSFQGANTQYF. The DNA for the CDR3 is TGTGCCAGCAGCTTCCAGGGGGCGAATACGCAGTATTTT.

V and J are TRBV15 and TRBJ2-7; D might be TRBD1 or TRBD2, each matching 5 bases. The CDR3 runs to 18 residues. The ends were cut back, 5 bases at V and 3 bases at J, with 26 bases in the middle. Looked up from germline, CDR1 is LNHNV and CDR2 is YYDKDF (reference sequence). The CDR3 region has the DNA TGTGCCACCAGCCCTCACCCCGGGACCTCATCCCAGTTCTACGAGCAGTACTTC. It encodes CATSPHPGTSSQFYEQYF.

The chain recombines TRBV5-4 with TRBJ2-1, with D possibly matching TRBD2 (5 bases). This CDR3 is 11 amino acids long. Germline V gives CDR1 SGHNT, CDR2 YYREEE (reference sequence). Trimming took off 4 bases at V and 13 bases at J, with 12 bases between the two ends. The CDR3 region is CASSVLGVQFF. DNA of the CDR3: TGTGCCAGCAGCGTCCTCGGGGTTCAGTTCTTC.

CDR3 in DNA: TGTGCCAGCAGCTTGGCAGGGGGAGGAACTGAAGCTTTCTTT. Its translation: CASSLAGGGTEAFF. The V and J genes are TRBV11-2 and TRBJ1-1; TRBD1 aligns across 7 bases. After removal of 3 bases from V and 5 bases from J, the junction contained 6 bases not matched to a gene. This CDR3 comprises 14 residues. Germline-derived CDR1 and CDR2 are SGHAT and FQNNGV.

In nucleotides, the CDR3 is TGCAGCGTTACCGGGACTAGTTTTCGAGAGACCCAGTACTTC. Residues: CSVTGTSFRETQYF. This sequence joins TRBV29-1 and TRBJ2-5, with 8 nucleotides matching TRBD2. Per the germline V gene, CDR1 is SQVTM and CDR2 is ANQGSEA. The CDR3 loop spans 14 amino acids. J lost 4 bases, V lost 5 bases, and 9 bases had no gene match.

V gene TRBV28 combines with J gene TRBJ2-7; 7 nucleotides match TRBD2. The germline CDR1 and CDR2 sequences are MDHEN and SYDVKM. CDR3 length equals 15 residues. V trimming: 5 bases; J trimming: 2 bases; junction bases outside the gene matches: 9. CDR3 coding DNA: TGTGCCAGCAGTGCCCCCAGCGGGGTCCCCTACGAGCAGTACTTC. This encodes CASSAPSGVPYEQYF.